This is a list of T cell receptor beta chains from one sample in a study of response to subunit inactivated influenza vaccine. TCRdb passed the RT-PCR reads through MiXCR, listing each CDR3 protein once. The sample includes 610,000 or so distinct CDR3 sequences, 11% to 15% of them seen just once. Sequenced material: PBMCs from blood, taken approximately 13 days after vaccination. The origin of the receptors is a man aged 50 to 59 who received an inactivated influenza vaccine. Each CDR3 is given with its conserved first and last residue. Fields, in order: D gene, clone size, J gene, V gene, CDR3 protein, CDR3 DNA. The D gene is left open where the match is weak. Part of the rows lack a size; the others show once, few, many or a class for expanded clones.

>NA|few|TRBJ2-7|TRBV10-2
CASSEYPYEQYF
TGCGCCAGCAGTGAGTACCCGTACGAGCAGTACTTC
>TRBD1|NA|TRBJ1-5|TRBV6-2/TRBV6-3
CASRSEGQGWLEPQHF
TGTGCCAGCAGATCCGAGGGACAGGGGTGGCTTGAGCCCCAGCATTTT
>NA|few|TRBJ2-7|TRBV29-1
CSVYSSSYEQYF
TGCAGCGTTTATTCTAGCTCCTACGAGCAGTACTTC
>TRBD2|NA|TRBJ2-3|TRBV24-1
CATSDFSGGKADTQYF
TGTGCCACCAGTGATTTTAGCGGGGGAAAAGCAGATACGCAGTATTTT
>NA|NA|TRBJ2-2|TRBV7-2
CASSLVLAVNTGELFF
TGTGCCAGCAGCTTAGTTTTAGCGGTGAACACCGGGGAGCTGTTTTTT
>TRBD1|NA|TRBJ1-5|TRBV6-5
CASSFGTGSQPQHF
TGTGCCAGCAGTTTCGGGACAGGGAGCCAGCCCCAGCATTTT
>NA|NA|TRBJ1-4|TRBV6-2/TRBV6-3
CASSYFGLDEKLFF
TGTGCCAGCAGTTACTTCGGATTGGATGAAAAACTGTTTTTT
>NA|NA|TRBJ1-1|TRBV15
CATSSPQNTPWMNTEAFF
TGTGCCACCAGCAGTCCTCAAAATACCCCTTGGATGAACACTGAAGCTTTCTTT
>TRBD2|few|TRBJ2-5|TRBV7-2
CASRSGTTRGTQYF
TGTGCCAGCAGATCTGGGACTACAAGAGGGACCCAGTACTTC
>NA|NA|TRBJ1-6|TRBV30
CAWSVGGDGSPLHF
TGTGCCTGGAGTGTAGGAGGGGATGGCTCACCCCTCCACTTT
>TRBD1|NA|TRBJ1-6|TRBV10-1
CASSVGQGRGSPLHF
TGCGCCAGCAGTGTGGGACAGGGACGCGGGTCACCCCTCCACTTT
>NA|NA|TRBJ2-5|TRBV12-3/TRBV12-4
CASSSPGAGETQYF
TGTGCCAGCAGCAGTCCAGGGGCGGGGGAGACCCAGTACTTC
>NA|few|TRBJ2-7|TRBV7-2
CASSLSQAESYEQYF
TGTGCCAGCAGCTTAAGTCAGGCCGAGAGCTACGAGCAGTACTTC
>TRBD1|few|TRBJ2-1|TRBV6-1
CASSPLDREYNEQFF
TGTGCCAGCAGTCCCTTGGACAGGGAGTACAATGAGCAGTTCTTC
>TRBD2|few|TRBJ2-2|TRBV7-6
CASSLYGGGPPGELFF
TGTGCCAGCAGCTTATACGGGGGGGGGCCCCCCGGGGAGCTGTTTTTT